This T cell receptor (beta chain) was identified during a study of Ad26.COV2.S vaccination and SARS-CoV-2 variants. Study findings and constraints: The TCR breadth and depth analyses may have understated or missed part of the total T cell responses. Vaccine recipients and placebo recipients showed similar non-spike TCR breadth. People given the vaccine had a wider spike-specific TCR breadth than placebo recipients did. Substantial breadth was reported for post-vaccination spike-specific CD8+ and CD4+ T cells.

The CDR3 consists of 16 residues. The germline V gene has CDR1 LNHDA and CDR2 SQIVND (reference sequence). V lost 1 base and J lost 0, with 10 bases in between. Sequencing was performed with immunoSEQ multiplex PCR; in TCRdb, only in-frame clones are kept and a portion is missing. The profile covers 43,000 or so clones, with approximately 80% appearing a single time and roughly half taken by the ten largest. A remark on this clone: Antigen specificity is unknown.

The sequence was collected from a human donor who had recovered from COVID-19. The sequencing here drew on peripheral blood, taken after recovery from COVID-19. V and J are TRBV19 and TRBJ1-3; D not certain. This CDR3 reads CASSIGRTLSGNTIYF. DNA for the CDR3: TGTGCCAGTAGTATAGGCAGAACCCTCTCTGGAAACACCATATATTTT.